This record concerns one TCR beta chain sequence. This record comes from a study of blood T cell repertoires in COVID-19. In the original workflow: The authors estimated nucleated cell counts from reference gene primer amplification. Generated by immunoSEQ multiplex PCR, the TCRdb table keeps only in-frame clones and is missing some. V and J calls and clone size are given by that table; D and trimming were obtained from the DNA. The sample shows roughly 390,000 clones, approximately 89% of them seen only once. The specimen was peripheral blood. This TCR was recovered from a woman aged 25 to 39 with COVID-19, enrolled during active disease.

CDR3 coding DNA: TGTGCCAGCAGACGACGACAGGGCGGGTACGAAAAACTGTTTTTT. This translates into CASRRRQGGYEKLFF. The chain carries TRBV28 and TRBJ1-4; 7 positions match TRBD1. CDR1 MDHEN and CDR2 SYDVKM come from the germline V gene. The ends lost 6 bases at V and 8 bases at J; junction bases unmatched: 12. The CDR3 extends over 15 amino acids. The full variable domain, rest sourced from reference TRBV28 and TRBJ1-4, is DVKVTQSSRYLVKRTGEKVFLECVQDMDHENMFWYRQDPGLGLRLIYFSYDVKMKEKGDIPEGYSVSREKKERFSLILESASTNQTSMYLCASRRRQGGYEKLFFGSGTQLSVL.